A single sample is the source of the 31 T cell receptor beta chains below, sequenced in a study of T cells in localized non-small cell lung cancer. The data were produced by immunoSEQ multiplex PCR, yet TCRdb's version contains in-frame clones alone and is incomplete. This sample yields about 20,000 clones, of which approximately 89% are seen a single time; 8.4% belongs to the top ten. Source: peripheral blood, taken before any cancer treatment. The source is a man aged 35 to 69 with stage I lung adenocarcinoma.

The chain joins TRBV27 to TRBJ1-5; no firm D call. Trimming shortened V by 5 bases and J by 1 base, and 6 bases separated the two germline ends. The CDR3 has 13 amino acids. Germline V gene lookup returns CDR1 MNHEY and CDR2 SMNVEV (reference sequence). For the CDR3, the DNA is TGTGCCAGCAGTACAGCGAGCAATCAGCCCCAGCATTTT. Translated: CASSTASNQPQHF.

The genes are TRBV4-2 and TRBJ2-2; TRBD1 matches 7 bases. The germline V gene encodes CDR1 LGHNA and CDR2 YNFKEQ. The CDR3 has 15 residues. J gave up 4 bases and V 0 bases, and 2 bases lay outside the gene matches. The CDR3 DNA follows: TGTGCCAGCAGCCAAGATGACAGGGCCACCGGGGAGCTGTTTTTT. Amino acids: CASSQDDRATGELFF.

The chain has TRBV19 and TRBJ1-5; 11 positions agree with TRBD1. Trimming at V came to 9 bases and at J to 3 bases, leaving 7 bases not matched to a gene. The CDR3 contains 15 residues. Germline CDR1 and CDR2: LNHDA and SQIVND (reference sequence). The DNA for the CDR3 is TGTGCCAGCCGAAGGGACAGGGGGTACAATCAGCCCCAGCATTTT. Residues: CASRRDRGYNQPQHF.

The V call is TRBV30, the J call TRBJ2-1; D gene unclear. The CDR3 runs to 12 residues. The germline V gene encodes CDR1 GTSNPN and CDR2 SVGIG (reference sequence). The germline V and J ends were trimmed by 3 bases and 7 bases, with 10 bases remaining between them. CDR3 region: CAWRPMINEQFF. The CDR3 DNA reads as TGTGCCTGGAGACCTATGATTAATGAGCAGTTCTTC. Using reference TRBV30 and TRBJ2-1 for the parts outside the CDR3, the full variable domain is SQTIHQWPATLVQPVGSPLSLECTVEGTSNPNLYWYRQAAGRGLQLLFYSVGIGQISSEVPQNLSASRPQDRQFILSSKKLLLSDSGFYLCAWRPMINEQFFGPGTRLTVL.

This clone appeared once. The chain carries TRBV6-1 and TRBJ2-2; D uncertain. Germline values: CDR1 MNHNS, CDR2 SASEGT. The V end was cut by 4 bases, the J end by 4 bases, with 10 bases between. This CDR3 is built from 14 residues. The CDR3 DNA reads as TGTGCCAGCAGTGCCAGGACGGCCACCGGGGAGCTGTTTTTT. Protein sequence: CASSARTATGELFF.

DNA of the CDR3: TGTGCCACCCACCCGAGGGGAACGAGAAAGTCTTTTAATGAAAAACTGTTTTTT. It codes for CATHPRGTRKSFNEKLFF. This sequence joins TRBV7-3 and TRBJ1-4, with D perhaps matching TRBD1 (5 bases). Trimming cost V 10 bases and J 4 bases, with 28 bases left between them. The CDR3 has 18 amino acids. Germline V gives CDR1 SGHTA, CDR2 FQGTGA.

The DNA of the CDR3 is TGTGCCATCAGTGAGACCTACGAGCAGTACTTC. It codes for CAISETYEQYF. This chain uses TRBV10-3 with TRBJ2-7; no clear D. Trimming stripped 2 bases from V and 2 bases from J, with 1 base between. The CDR3 has 11 amino acids. The germline V gene encodes CDR1 ENHRY and CDR2 SYGVKD.

This chain links TRBV6-1 with TRBJ2-6; no clear D gene. There are 15 residues in the CDR3. Germline V lookup: CDR1 MNHNS, CDR2 SASEGT. V gave up 9 bases and J gave up 0 bases, with 12 bases separating them. CDR3 DNA: TGTGCCAGTACTCAGGTTGTCTCTGGGGCCAACGTCCTGACTTTC. Its protein is CASTQVVSGANVLTF.

The V call is TRBV11-2, the J call TRBJ1-1; 9 bases agree with TRBD1. Germline V gene sequence: CDR1 SGHAT, CDR2 FQNNGV. The CDR3 has 13 residues. With 4 bases clipped from V and 4 bases from J, the junction kept 1 base outside the gene matches. In DNA form, the CDR3 reads TGTGCCAGCAGCTCGGACAGGGGCACTGAAGCTTTCTTT. Its protein product is CASSSDRGTEAFF.

The chain links TRBV7-9 to TRBJ2-3; D gene ambiguous. The germline CDR1 and CDR2 sequences are SEHNR and FQNEAQ (reference sequence). The CDR3 runs to 18 residues. With 4 bases removed from V and 1 base from J, the gap between germline ends came to 21 bases. The DNA for the CDR3 is TGTGCCAGCAGCTCCACCACCTATGACGAAGTGGGCACAGATACGCAGTATTTT. Translation: CASSSTTYDEVGTDTQYF.

This chain connects TRBV2 to TRBJ2-3; 8 bases map to TRBD2. Losses at the gene ends were 8 bases for V and 3 bases for J; bases not matched to a gene: 4. Per the germline V gene, CDR1 is SNHLY and CDR2 is FYNNEI. The CDR3 totals 13 residues. The CDR3 sequence: CASREGLTDTQYF. Written as DNA, the CDR3 is TGTGCCAGCCGGGAGGGCCTTACAGATACGCAGTATTTT.

The genes are TRBV19 and TRBJ2-1; D uncertain. This CDR3 comprises 11 residues. The germline V gene has CDR1 LNHDA and CDR2 SQIVND (reference sequence). Trimming cost V 7 bases and J 3 bases, with 4 bases left between them. CDR3 sequence: CASNSYNEQFF. The CDR3 DNA sequence: TGTGCCAGTAACAGCTACAATGAGCAGTTCTTC. The full variable domain, its missing parts supplied by reference TRBV19 and TRBJ2-1, is DGGITQSPKYLFRKEGQNVTLSCEQNLNHDAMYWYRQDPGQGLRLIYYSQIVNDFQKGDIAEGYSVSREKKESFPLTVTSAQKNPTAFYLCASNSYNEQFFGPGTRLTVL.

The V call is TRBV7-6, the J call TRBJ2-3; the D is unclear. The CDR3 spans 13 residues. V was pared by 5 bases and J by 4 bases, with 10 bases between. Germline-derived CDR1 and CDR2 are SGHVS and FNYEAQ. The CDR3 DNA reads TGTGCCAGCAGCCCAGCCCTGGCAGATACGCAGTATTTT. Its translation: CASSPALADTQYF. The complete variable domain, with remaining parts taken from reference TRBV7-6 and TRBJ2-3, reads GAGVSQSPRYKVTKRGQDVALRCDPISGHVSLYWYRQALGQGPEFLTYFNYEAQQDKSGLPNDRFSAERPEGSISTLTIQRTEQRDSAMYRCASSPALADTQYFGPGTRLTVL.

By frequency in the sample, this clone is large. The chain recombines TRBV6-1 with TRBJ2-7; maybe TRBD2 (5 bases). This CDR3 is 15 amino acids long. CDR1 and CDR2 (germline): MNHNS, SASEGT. The V end was cut by 1 base, the J end by 2 bases, with 12 bases between. CDR3 nucleotides: TGTGCCAGCAGTGAAGTAGGAGGCGGACCCTACGAGCAGTACTTC. Its translation: CASSEVGGGPYEQYF.

The chain uses TRBV5-8 and TRBJ2-1, with TRBD1 as a possible D gene (6 bases). From germline, CDR1 is SGHTS and CDR2 YDEGEE. V was pared by 4 bases and J by 0 bases, with 11 bases between. The CDR3 extends over 15 amino acids. The CDR3 coding sequence is TGTGCCAGCAGCAAGCAGGGGAGCTCCTACAATGAGCAGTTCTTC. Translating gives CASSKQGSSYNEQFF.

This chain joins TRBV5-5 and TRBJ1-2; D is perhaps TRBD1 (5 bases). The CDR3 is 15 amino acids. Germline V gene data show CDR1 as SGHKS and CDR2 as YYEKEE (reference sequence). V lost 5 bases and J 2 bases, leaving 16 bases between the germline ends. CDR3: CASRRGGSGNYGYTF. CDR3 in DNA: TGTGCCAGCAGAAGGGGCGGTTCGGGGAACTATGGCTACACCTTC.

V is TRBV4-1 and J is TRBJ2-7, with D perhaps assigned TRBD1 or TRBD2 (5 bases each). Trimming shortened V by 0 bases and J by 6 bases, and 15 bases separated the two germline ends. The CDR3 is 15 residues long. Germline CDR1 reads MGHRA; CDR2 reads YSYEKL. CDR3 region: CASSQEGVLYAEQYF. Written as DNA, the CDR3 is TGCGCCAGCAGCCAAGAGGGGGTTCTTTACGCCGAGCAGTACTTC.

The chain links TRBV6-5 to TRBJ2-1, with TRBD1 matching over 7 bases. After removal of 5 bases from V and 7 bases from J, the junction contained 8 bases not matched to a gene. The CDR3 is made up of 14 amino acids. Germline V gives CDR1 MNHEY, CDR2 SVGAGI. The CDR3 sequence is CASSETGVKNEQFF. In DNA form, the CDR3 reads TGTGCCAGCAGTGAAACAGGGGTAAAAAATGAGCAGTTCTTC.

This clone was observed a single time. The J gene is TRBJ2-6, the V gene TRBV2; tentative D call: TRBD2 (5 bases). The CDR3 is made up of 15 amino acids. The V end lost 7 bases, the J end lost 0 bases, and 10 bases lay between the germline ends. CDR1 SNHLY and CDR2 FYNNEI come from the germline V gene. CDR3 nucleotide sequence: TGTGCCAGCATGAGGGTCCTCTCTGGGGCCAACGTCCTGACTTTC. Translation: CASMRVLSGANVLTF. The variable domain in full, completed from reference TRBV2 and TRBJ2-6, reads EPEVTQTPSHQVTQMGQEVILRCVPISNHLYFYWYRQILGQKVEFLVSFYNNEISEKSEIFDDQFSVERPDGSNFTLKIRSTKLEDSAMYFCASMRVLSGANVLTFGAGSRLTVL.

The chain joins TRBV30 to TRBJ2-1; weak D call: TRBD2 (5 bases). Germline CDR1 and CDR2: GTSNPN and SVGIG (reference sequence). V lost 5 bases to trimming and J lost 7 bases, with 18 bases between them. There are 14 residues in the CDR3. The CDR3 bases are TGTGCCTGGGACCTCGGGGTGCTGGGGAATGAGCAGTTCTTC. It specifies CAWDLGVLGNEQFF.

The chain uses TRBV6-5 and TRBJ1-1, with D perhaps TRBD1 (6 bases). Trimming stripped 2 bases from V and 4 bases from J, with 11 bases between. The CDR3 runs to 14 residues. Germline-derived CDR1 and CDR2 are MNHEY and SVGAGI. The chain's CDR3 is CASSYRGGITEAFF. CDR3 nucleotides: TGTGCCAGCAGTTACCGAGGGGGAATCACTGAAGCTTTCTTT.

J is TRBJ1-3 and V is TRBV19; D unclear. Germline values: CDR1 LNHDA, CDR2 SQIVND (reference sequence). The CDR3 sequence is 13 residues long. Between the trimmed V and J ends, which lost 10 bases and 4 bases, there was a span of 14 bases. The CDR3 loop is CATERSRGNTIYF. The CDR3 nucleotides are TGTGCCACCGAGAGGAGTCGAGGAAACACCATATATTTT.

This chain uses TRBV7-2 with TRBJ2-7; weak D call: TRBD2 (6 bases). The CDR3 runs 14 residues. Trimming removed 1 base at V and 6 bases at J, with 13 bases between. Germline CDR1 and CDR2: SGHTA and FQGNSA. CDR3 in DNA: TGTGCCAGCAGCTTAGTCAGCACTAGCCCCGAGCAGTACTTC. This encodes CASSLVSTSPEQYF.

The chain combines TRBV27 with TRBJ2-7; perhaps TRBD2 as D (6 bases). The ends were cut back, 5 bases at V and 2 bases at J, with 19 bases in the middle. From germline, CDR1 is MNHEY and CDR2 SMNVEV (reference sequence). CDR3 length equals 16 residues. The CDR3 loop reads CASSPIAEFPPYEQYF. In DNA, the CDR3 is TGTGCCAGCAGTCCAATAGCGGAATTTCCTCCCTACGAGCAGTACTTC.

J is TRBJ1-6 and V is TRBV27; 11 bases match TRBD1. CDR3 length: 16 residues. V dropped 4 bases and J dropped 10; count of bases not matched to a gene: 9. CDR1 and CDR2 (germline): MNHEY, SMNVEV (reference sequence). CDR3 coding DNA: TGTGCCAGCAGTTCCACGGACAGGGGGCGCGGGTCACCCCTCCACTTT. It yields the protein CASSSTDRGRGSPLHF.

Notes on this clone: The germline gene is not matched at one end of the junction; a read error may be the cause. The chain recombines TRBV5-4 with TRBJ1-2; 9 nucleotides agree with TRBD1. The length of the CDR3 is 14 residues. The germline gives CDR1 SGHNT, CDR2 YYREEE (reference sequence). This CDR3 is CASRLGQGDYGYTF. The CDR3, as DNA: TGTGCCAGCAGGTTGGGACAGGGAGACTATGGCTACACCTTC.

This chain connects TRBV30 to TRBJ2-1; the D gene is possibly TRBD2 (6 bases). This CDR3 spans 16 amino acids. Trimming removed 1 base from V and 5 bases from J, with 18 bases in between. CDR1 GTSNPN and CDR2 SVGIG come from the germline V gene (reference sequence). Written as DNA, the CDR3 is TGTGCCTGGAGTGAGAGCCGGGACTGGGTGAACAATGAGCAGTTCTTC. This sequence encodes CAWSESRDWVNNEQFF.

The chain recombines TRBV4-1 with TRBJ1-5, with 9 bases that match TRBD1. This CDR3 is 16 amino acids long. J was trimmed by 7 bases and V by 3 bases; bases with no gene match: 10. From germline, CDR1 is MGHRA and CDR2 YSYEKL. CDR3 protein: CASSQERTGVGQPQHF. In DNA, the CDR3 is TGCGCCAGCAGCCAGGAAAGGACAGGGGTCGGGCAGCCCCAGCATTTT.

The chain uses TRBV4-1 and TRBJ2-5; D is unclear. CDR3 length: 17 residues. Trimming removed 0 bases at V and 1 base at J, with 15 bases between. Germline values: CDR1 MGHRA, CDR2 YSYEKL. CDR3 protein: CASSQDSGFEVQETQYF. The CDR3 DNA reads TGCGCCAGCAGCCAAGATTCCGGATTCGAGGTCCAAGAGACCCAGTACTTC.

This chain connects TRBV29-1 to TRBJ2-7; the D is unclear. The CDR3 has 11 amino acids. Germline V gives CDR1 SQVTM, CDR2 ANQGSEA. V lost 7 bases to trimming and J lost 4 bases, with 11 bases between them. Here the CDR3 reads CSGASSYEQYF. The CDR3 region has the DNA TGCAGCGGGGCATCTTCTTACGAGCAGTACTTC.

This clone has just one count. V and J are TRBV5-4 and TRBJ1-4; perhaps TRBD1 as D (5 bases). The CDR3 is made up of 15 amino acids. Trimming cost V 0 bases and J 10 bases, with 16 bases left between them. Germline CDR1 SGHNT, CDR2 YYREEE (reference sequence). The CDR3 loop is CASSLEGTLRGKLFF. The CDR3 region has the DNA TGTGCCAGCAGCTTGGAGGGCACCCTAAGGGGAAAACTGTTTTTT.